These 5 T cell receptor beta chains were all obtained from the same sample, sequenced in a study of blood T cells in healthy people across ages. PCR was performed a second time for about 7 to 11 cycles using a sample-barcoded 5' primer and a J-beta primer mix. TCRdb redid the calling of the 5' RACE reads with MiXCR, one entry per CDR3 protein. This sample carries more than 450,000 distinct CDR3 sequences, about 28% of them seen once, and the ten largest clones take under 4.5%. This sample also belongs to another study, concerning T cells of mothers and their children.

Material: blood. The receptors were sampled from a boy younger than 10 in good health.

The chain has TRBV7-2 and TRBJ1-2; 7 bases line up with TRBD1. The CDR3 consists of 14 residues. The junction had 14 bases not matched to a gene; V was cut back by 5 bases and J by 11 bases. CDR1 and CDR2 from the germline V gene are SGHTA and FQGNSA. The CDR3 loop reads CASSPPTGTGGYTF. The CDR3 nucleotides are TGTGCCAGCAGCCCCCCGACAGGGACGGGTGGTTACACCTTC.

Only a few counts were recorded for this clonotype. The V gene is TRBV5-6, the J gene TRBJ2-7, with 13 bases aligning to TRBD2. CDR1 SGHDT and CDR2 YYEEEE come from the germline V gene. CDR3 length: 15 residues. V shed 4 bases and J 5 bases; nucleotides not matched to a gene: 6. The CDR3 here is CASSRGLAGIDEQYF. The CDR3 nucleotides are TGTGCCAGCAGCAGGGGACTAGCGGGAATCGACGAGCAGTACTTC.

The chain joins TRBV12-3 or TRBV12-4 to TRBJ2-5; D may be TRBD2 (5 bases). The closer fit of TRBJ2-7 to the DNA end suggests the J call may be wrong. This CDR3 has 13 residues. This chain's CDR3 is CASSRAAPNEQYF. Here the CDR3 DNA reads TGTGCCAGCAGCCGAGCGGCGCCCAACGAGCAGTACTTC.

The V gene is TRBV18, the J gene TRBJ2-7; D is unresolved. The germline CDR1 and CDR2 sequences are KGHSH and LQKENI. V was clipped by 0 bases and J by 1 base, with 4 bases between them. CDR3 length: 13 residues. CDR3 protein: CASSPPASYEQYF. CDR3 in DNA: TGTGCCAGCTCACCACCAGCTTCCTACGAGCAGTACTTC.

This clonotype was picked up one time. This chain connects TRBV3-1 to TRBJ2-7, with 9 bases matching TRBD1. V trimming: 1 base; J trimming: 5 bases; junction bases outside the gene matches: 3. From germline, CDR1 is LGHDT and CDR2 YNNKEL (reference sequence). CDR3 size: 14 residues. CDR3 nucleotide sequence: TGTGCCAGCAGCCAAGCGGGGACAGGGAACGAGCAGTACTTC. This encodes CASSQAGTGNEQYF.